One and the same sample provided the 11 T cell receptor beta chains below, sequenced in a study of CD8+ T cells in alopecia areata. As for treatment: oral pan-JAK inhibitor, 5-10 mg twice daily. RNA was isolated and reverse transcribed to cDNA, the sequencing template. Assay used: immunoSEQ multiplex PCR; TCRdb lists only in-frame clones, some missing. The sample records 130,000 to 150,000 clones, roughly four fifths being singletons. The sequenced sample was CD8+ T cells sorted from blood, obtained at week 4, from a patient treated with tofacitinib. These receptors came from a human donor with alopecia areata.

V usage is TRBV29-1 and J usage is TRBJ1-2, with a weak D call TRBD1 (6 bases). CDR3 length: 14 amino acids. Germline CDR1 SQVTM, CDR2 ANQGSEA. V gave up 3 bases and J gave up 6 bases, with 17 bases separating them. The chain's CDR3 is CSVDGFGGPDGYTF. Written as DNA, the CDR3 is TGCAGCGTTGACGGATTCGGGGGCCCGGATGGCTACACCTTC.

This sequence joins TRBV7-2 and TRBJ2-7; D call uncertain. Germline V gene sequence: CDR1 SGHTA, CDR2 FQGNSA. The CDR3 is 15 residues long. V was cut by 6 bases and J by 5 bases, with 20 bases left in between. The CDR3 coding sequence is TGTGCCAGCAGTTTCACCCCGCGGCGTGCTAACGAGCAGTACTTC. This gives the protein CASSFTPRRANEQYF.

The rearrangement joins TRBV4-2 to TRBJ2-5, with TRBD1 matching over 7 bases. The J call is doubtful: the DNA matches TRBJ2-7 better. CDR1 is LGHNA and CDR2 is YNFKEQ in the germline V gene. The CDR3 has 16 amino acids. CDR3 DNA: TGTGCCAGCAGCCAAGAGGAACAGGGGAGCTCCTACGAGCAGTACTTC. Its translation is CASSQEEQGSSYEQYF.

This chain uses TRBV2 with TRBJ1-6; 7 bases line up with TRBD1. The CDR3 loop spans 16 amino acids. J gave up 6 bases and V 3 bases, and 8 bases lay outside the gene matches. Germline CDR1 and CDR2: SNHLY and FYNNEI. The CDR3 region is CASSDLNRDSNSPLHF. The CDR3 bases are TGTGCCAGCAGTGATCTCAACCGGGACAGTAATTCACCCCTCCACTTT.

The chain employs TRBV2 and TRBJ1-6; 9 nucleotides match TRBD1. The CDR3 is 13 residues long. Trimming took 6 bases from V and 6 from J; bases not matched to a gene: 0. Germline CDR1 reads SNHLY; CDR2 reads FYNNEI. In DNA, the CDR3 is TGTGCCAGCAGGGGACAGGGTAATTCACCCCTCCACTTT. This sequence encodes CASRGQGNSPLHF. The variable domain in full, completed from reference TRBV2 and TRBJ1-6, reads EPEVTQTPSHQVTQMGQEVILRCVPISNHLYFYWYRQILGQKVEFLVSFYNNEISEKSEIFDDQFSVERPDGSNFTLKIRSTKLEDSAMYFCASRGQGNSPLHFGNGTRLTVT.

This chain joins TRBV5-4 and TRBJ1-1; D remains unclear. The CDR3 runs to 12 residues. The germline CDR1 and CDR2 sequences are SGHNT and YYREEE (reference sequence). The germline V and J ends were trimmed by 6 bases and 3 bases, with 9 bases remaining between them. The CDR3 sequence: CASTAGHTEAFF. Written as DNA, the CDR3 is TGTGCCAGCACGGCAGGTCACACTGAAGCTTTCTTT.

The chain uses TRBV10-3 and TRBJ2-7; TRBD1 is a possible D gene (5 bases). The CDR3 consists of 15 residues. V lost 5 bases to trimming and J lost 1 base, with 15 bases between them. CDR1 ENHRY and CDR2 SYGVKD come from the germline V gene. For the CDR3, the DNA is TGTGCCATCAGTCAGACAGAAAAACTTTCCTACGAGCAGTACTTC. It specifies CAISQTEKLSYEQYF.

CDR3 sequence: CASSLLAGAGNEQFF. In DNA form, the CDR3 reads TGTGCCAGCAGCCTACTAGCGGGGGCCGGAAATGAGCAGTTCTTC. The rearrangement uses TRBV13 and TRBJ2-1; 11 positions agree with TRBD2. There are 15 residues in the CDR3. The V gene end was trimmed by 5 bases and the J gene end by 7 bases; junction bases not matched to a gene: 7. The germline V gene encodes CDR1 PRHDT and CDR2 FYEKMQ (reference sequence).

The chain couples TRBV4-1 to TRBJ2-1; D ambiguous. The CDR3 is 13 amino acids. With 1 base removed from V and 8 bases from J, the gap between germline ends came to 9 bases. CDR1 and CDR2 from the germline V gene are MGHRA and YSYEKL. The CDR3: CASSQGGSYEQFF. CDR3 coding DNA: TGCGCCAGCAGCCAAGGGGGATCCTATGAGCAGTTCTTC.

The V call is TRBV2, the J call TRBJ2-1, with no clear D. The CDR3 contains 17 residues. The V gene's germline CDR1 is SNHLY and CDR2 FYNNEI. V was shortened by 2 bases and J by 0 bases, with 14 bases between the two germline ends. CDR3 in amino acids: CASSEYEAGSSYNEQFF. The DNA for the CDR3 is TGTGCCAGCAGTGAATATGAGGCAGGAAGCTCCTACAATGAGCAGTTCTTC. The full variable domain, in which reference TRBV2 and TRBJ2-1 provide the parts outside the CDR3, is EPEVTQTPSHQVTQMGQEVILRCVPISNHLYFYWYRQILGQKVEFLVSFYNNEISEKSEIFDDQFSVERPDGSNFTLKIRSTKLEDSAMYFCASSEYEAGSSYNEQFFGPGTRLTVL.

CDR3 sequence reads: CASSVGTAGPSYEQYF. The CDR3 DNA sequence: TGTGCCAGCAGCGTAGGAACAGCGGGTCCCTCCTACGAGCAGTACTTC. V is TRBV9 and J is TRBJ2-7; the D gene is possibly TRBD2 (6 bases). The V gene lost 0 bases and the J gene lost 0 bases, with 13 bases spanning the gap. Per the germline V gene, CDR1 is SGDLS and CDR2 is YYNGEE. This CDR3 contains 16 residues.